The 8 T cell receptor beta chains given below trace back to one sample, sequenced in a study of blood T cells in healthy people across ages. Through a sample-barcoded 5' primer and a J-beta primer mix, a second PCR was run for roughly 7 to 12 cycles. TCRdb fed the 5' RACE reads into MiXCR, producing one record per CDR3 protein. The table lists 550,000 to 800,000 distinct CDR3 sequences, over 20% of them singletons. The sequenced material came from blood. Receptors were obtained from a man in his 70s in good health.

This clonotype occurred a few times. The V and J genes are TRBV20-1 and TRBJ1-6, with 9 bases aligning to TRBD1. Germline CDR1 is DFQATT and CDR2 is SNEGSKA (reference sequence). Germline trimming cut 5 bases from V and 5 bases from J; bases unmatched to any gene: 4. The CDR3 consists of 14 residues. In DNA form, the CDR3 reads TGCAGTGCTGTGGGGACAGGGAATAATTCACCCCTCCACTTT. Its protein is CSAVGTGNNSPLHF.

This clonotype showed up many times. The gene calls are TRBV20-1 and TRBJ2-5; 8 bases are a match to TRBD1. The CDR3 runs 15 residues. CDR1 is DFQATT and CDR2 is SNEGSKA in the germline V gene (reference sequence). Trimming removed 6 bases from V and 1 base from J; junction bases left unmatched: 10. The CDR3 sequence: CSALTDRDFQETQYF. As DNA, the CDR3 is TGCAGTGCCCTAACGGACAGGGACTTCCAAGAGACCCAGTACTTC.

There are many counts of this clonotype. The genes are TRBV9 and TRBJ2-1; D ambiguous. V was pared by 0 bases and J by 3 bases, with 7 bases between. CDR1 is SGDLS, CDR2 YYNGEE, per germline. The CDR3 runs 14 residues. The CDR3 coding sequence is TGTGCCAGCAGCGTAGAAACTAACTACAATGAGCAGTTCTTC. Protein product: CASSVETNYNEQFF.

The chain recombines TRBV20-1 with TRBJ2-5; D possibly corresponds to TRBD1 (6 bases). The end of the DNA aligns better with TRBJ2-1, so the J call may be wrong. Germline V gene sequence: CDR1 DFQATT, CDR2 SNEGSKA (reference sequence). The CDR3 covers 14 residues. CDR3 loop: CSALGGHLYNEQFF. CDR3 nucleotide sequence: TGCAGTGCTCTTGGGGGACACCTCTACAATGAGCAGTTCTTC.

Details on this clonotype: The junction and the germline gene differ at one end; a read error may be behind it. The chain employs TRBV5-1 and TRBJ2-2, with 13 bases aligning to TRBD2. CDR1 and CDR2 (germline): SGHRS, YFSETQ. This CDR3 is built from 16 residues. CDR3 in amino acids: CACSFGLAGAGGELFF. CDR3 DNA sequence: TGCGCCTGCAGCTTTGGACTAGCGGGAGCCGGAGGGGAGCTGTTTTTT.

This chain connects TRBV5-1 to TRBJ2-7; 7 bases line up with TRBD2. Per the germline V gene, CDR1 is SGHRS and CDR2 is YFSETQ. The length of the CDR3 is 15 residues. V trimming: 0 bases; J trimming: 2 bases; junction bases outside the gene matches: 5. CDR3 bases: TGCGCCAGCAGCTTGGAGCGGGGCAGAACCTACGAGCAGTACTTC. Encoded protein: CASSLERGRTYEQYF.

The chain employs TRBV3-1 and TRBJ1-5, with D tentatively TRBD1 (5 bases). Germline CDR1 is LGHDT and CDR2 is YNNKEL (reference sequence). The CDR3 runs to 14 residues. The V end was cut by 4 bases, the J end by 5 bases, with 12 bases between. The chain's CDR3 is CASSPQGAHQPQHF. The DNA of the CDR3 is TGTGCCAGCAGCCCCCAGGGTGCCCATCAGCCCCAGCATTTT.

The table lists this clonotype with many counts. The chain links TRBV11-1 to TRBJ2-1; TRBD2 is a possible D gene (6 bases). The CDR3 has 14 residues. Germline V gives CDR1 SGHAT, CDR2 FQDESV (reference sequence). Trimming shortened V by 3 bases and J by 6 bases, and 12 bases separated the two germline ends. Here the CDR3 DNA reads TGTGCCAGCAGCTTGGCGGGACTCTTCAATGAGCAGTTCTTC. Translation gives CASSLAGLFNEQFF. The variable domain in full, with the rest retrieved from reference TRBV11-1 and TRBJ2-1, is EAEVAQSPRYKITEKSQAVAFWCDPISGHATLYWYRQILGQGPELLVQFQDESVVDDSQLPKDRFSAERLKGVDSTLKIQPAELGDSAMYLCASSLAGLFNEQFFGPGTRLTVL.